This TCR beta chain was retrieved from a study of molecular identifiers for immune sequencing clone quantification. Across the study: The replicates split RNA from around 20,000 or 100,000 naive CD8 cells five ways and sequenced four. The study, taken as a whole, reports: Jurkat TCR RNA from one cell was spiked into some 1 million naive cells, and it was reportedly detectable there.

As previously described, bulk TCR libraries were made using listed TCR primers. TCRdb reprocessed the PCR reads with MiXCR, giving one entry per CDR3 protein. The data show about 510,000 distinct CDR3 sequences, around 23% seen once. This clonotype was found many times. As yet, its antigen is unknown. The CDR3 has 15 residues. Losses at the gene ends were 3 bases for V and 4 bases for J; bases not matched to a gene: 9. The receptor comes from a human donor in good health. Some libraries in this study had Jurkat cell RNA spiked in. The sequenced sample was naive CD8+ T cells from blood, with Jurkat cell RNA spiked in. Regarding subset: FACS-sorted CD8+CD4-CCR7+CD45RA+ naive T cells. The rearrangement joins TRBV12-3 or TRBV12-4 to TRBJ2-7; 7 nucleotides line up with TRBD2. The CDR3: CASSFGSLGGYEQYF. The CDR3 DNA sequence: TGTGCCAGCAGTTTCGGGTCCCTCGGGGGGTACGAGCAGTACTTC.